A single sample is the source of the 27 T cell receptor beta chains below, sequenced in a study of blood T cell repertoires in COVID-19. Measured with immunoSEQ multiplex PCR; TCRdb has only the in-frame clones, and not every one. The table shows tens of thousands of clones, with approximately 78% occurring only once. The specimen was peripheral blood. The receptors originated from a human donor in a cohort sampled during active COVID-19.

This clone was observed once. The chain carries TRBV28 and TRBJ2-7; weak D call: TRBD2 (5 bases). V lost 6 bases and J lost 5, with 14 bases in between. The CDR3 length is 13 residues. Germline CDR1 is MDHEN and CDR2 is SYDVKM. Written as DNA, the CDR3 is TGTGCCAGCAGCCCACCGGGGTTGAACGAGCAGTACTTC. Translating gives CASSPPGLNEQYF.

The chain joins TRBV4-1 to TRBJ2-5; 9 bases line up with TRBD2. Germline CDR1 MGHRA, CDR2 YSYEKL. The CDR3 sequence is 16 residues long. The V gene end was trimmed by 2 bases and the J gene end by 3 bases; junction bases not matched to a gene: 7. As DNA, the CDR3 is TGCGCCAGCAGCCAACCTACTAGCGGGCGAAAAGAGACCCAGTACTTC. Amino acids: CASSQPTSGRKETQYF.

CDR3 nucleotide sequence: TGTGCAGTGGGCTGGGGGGACCACCCGACGCAAGAGACCCAGTACTTC. Its translation: CAVGWGDHPTQETQYF. The chain joins TRBV28 to TRBJ2-5; a possible D gene is TRBD2 (6 bases). CDR1 MDHEN and CDR2 SYDVKM come from the germline V gene. CDR3 length: 16 amino acids.

This chain uses TRBV7-2 with TRBJ2-4, with 9 positions matching TRBD2. This CDR3 has 19 amino acids. Trimming at V came to 5 bases and at J to 1 base, leaving 15 bases not matched to a gene. CDR1 is SGHTA, CDR2 FQGNSA, per germline. This CDR3 reads CASSQSASGIPSAKNIQYF. The CDR3 nucleotides read TGTGCCAGCAGCCAATCGGCTAGCGGGATCCCCTCGGCCAAAAACATTCAGTACTTC.

The gene calls are TRBV18 and TRBJ2-5, with D maybe TRBD2 (6 bases). The CDR3 has 14 residues. V lost 0 bases and J 3 bases, leaving 8 bases between the germline ends. Per germline, CDR1 KGHSH and CDR2 LQKENI. The chain's CDR3 is CASSPPAGKETQYF. The DNA of the CDR3 is TGTGCCAGCTCACCACCCGCGGGAAAAGAGACCCAGTACTTC.

This rearrangement joins TRBV6-6 to TRBJ2-7; the D is unclear. The ends were cut back, 0 bases at V and 2 bases at J, with 8 bases in the middle. CDR3 size: 14 residues. The V gene's germline CDR1 is MNHNY and CDR2 SVGAGI (reference sequence). Here the CDR3 reads CASSYSQETYEQYF. The DNA for the CDR3 is TGTGCCAGCAGTTACTCGCAGGAAACCTACGAGCAGTACTTC.

The V gene is TRBV2, the J gene TRBJ2-2; D perhaps matches TRBD1 (5 bases). V was trimmed by 6 bases and J by 9 bases, leaving 11 bases between them. Germline V gene data show CDR1 as SNHLY and CDR2 as FYNNEI. The CDR3 is 12 residues long. The CDR3 region is CASRAGMRELFF. The CDR3 region has the DNA TGTGCCAGCAGAGCAGGGATGAGGGAGCTGTTTTTT.

This sequence joins TRBV11-3 and TRBJ2-7; 7 bases match TRBD1. In germline, CDR1 is SGHNT, CDR2 YENEEA. The junction had 15 bases not matched to a gene; V was cut back by 1 base and J by 6 bases. The CDR3 contains 17 residues. CDR3: CASSLASPRDSFGEQYF. The CDR3 coding sequence is TGTGCCAGCAGCTTAGCATCCCCACGGGACAGCTTTGGCGAGCAGTACTTC.

With regard to this clone: Other nucleotide sequences from this sample produce the same CDR3. This rearrangement joins TRBV9 to TRBJ2-6; D is possibly TRBD1 (6 bases). There are 15 residues in the CDR3. Germline V gene lookup returns CDR1 SGDLS and CDR2 YYNGEE. V lost 3 bases and J 0 bases, leaving 7 bases between the germline ends. CDR3 sequence (DNA): TGTGCCAGCAGCGCACAGGGCTCTGGGGCCAACGTCCTGACTTTC. Encoded protein: CASSAQGSGANVLTF.

The count of this clone is one. This rearrangement joins TRBV5-1 to TRBJ2-3, with 10 bases identical to TRBD2. Trimming removed 3 bases from V and 8 bases from J; junction bases left unmatched: 12. Per germline, CDR1 SGHRS and CDR2 YFSETQ. This CDR3 has 16 amino acids. In DNA, the CDR3 is TGCGCCAGCAGCTGGGAGTCTAGCGGGAGTCAGGGTACGCAGTATTTT. As protein: CASSWESSGSQGTQYF.

The genes are TRBV28 and TRBJ2-3; D may be TRBD2 (5 bases). The V gene's germline CDR1 is MDHEN and CDR2 SYDVKM. The germline V and J ends were trimmed by 1 base and 1 base, with 12 bases remaining between them. CDR3 length: 16 residues. CDR3 sequence (DNA): TGTGCCAGCAGTTTATCTCCCGAGAGGGGCACAGATACGCAGTATTTT. It encodes CASSLSPERGTDTQYF.

The V gene is TRBV9, the J gene TRBJ2-5; 12 bases match TRBD2. V was clipped by 4 bases and J by 5 bases; unmatched bases: 15. This CDR3 spans 18 amino acids. The germline CDR1 and CDR2 sequences are SGDLS and YYNGEE. This CDR3 is CASSRSPRLAGVGETQYF. The CDR3 bases are TGTGCCAGCAGCCGCTCCCCCCGACTAGCGGGAGTTGGGGAGACCCAGTACTTC.

This clone has only one observation. This sequence joins TRBV28 and TRBJ1-4; the match to TRBD1 covers 9 bases. In germline, CDR1 is MDHEN, CDR2 SYDVKM. The junction had 5 bases not matched to a gene; V was cut back by 7 bases and J by 8 bases. CDR3 size: 13 residues. The CDR3 region has the DNA TGTGCCAGCAACAGGGGGCTTTTGGAAAAACTGTTTTTT. Translation: CASNRGLLEKLFF.

The V call is TRBV9, the J call TRBJ2-3; TRBD2 agrees at 8 bases. The germline V gene has CDR1 SGDLS and CDR2 YYNGEE. The V and J ends lost 0 bases and 8 bases, in that order; junction bases with no gene match: 14. The CDR3 totals 17 residues. The CDR3 region has the DNA TGTGCCAGCAGCGTAGGGGGCCGGGAGGGACTTCAAGGTACGCAGTATTTT. Translation: CASSVGGREGLQGTQYF.

The chain is built from TRBV4-1 and TRBJ1-2, with D possibly being TRBD1 (6 bases). This CDR3 region has 17 residues. Germline V lookup: CDR1 MGHRA, CDR2 YSYEKL. With 2 bases removed from V and 5 bases from J, the gap between germline ends came to 21 bases. The CDR3 loop is CASSQHETGTSAYGYTF. The CDR3 nucleotides read TGCGCCAGCAGCCAACATGAGACCGGGACATCAGCATATGGCTACACCTTC.

The chain has TRBV24-1 and TRBJ1-2; D gene unclear. Germline V CDR1 and CDR2: KGHDR, SFDVKD. CDR3 length equals 14 residues. Deletions cut 4 bases from V and 5 bases from J, with 13 bases between. The CDR3, as DNA: TGTGCCACCAGTGACCACGACGGGATTTATGGCTACACCTTC. It specifies CATSDHDGIYGYTF.

This clone was counted only a few times. The V gene is TRBV30, the J gene TRBJ1-3, with a weak D call TRBD1 (6 bases). V gave up 4 bases and J gave up 0 bases, with 10 bases separating them. Germline loops: CDR1 GTSNPN, CDR2 SVGIG (reference sequence). CDR3 length equals 14 residues. The CDR3 reads CAWNQDSSGNTIYF. CDR3 DNA: TGTGCCTGGAACCAGGACAGCTCTGGAAACACCATATATTTT. The full variable domain, in which reference TRBV30 and TRBJ1-3 provide the parts outside the CDR3, is SQTIHQWPATLVQPVGSPLSLECTVEGTSNPNLYWYRQAAGRGLQLLFYSVGIGQISSEVPQNLSASRPQDRQFILSSKKLLLSDSGFYLCAWNQDSSGNTIYFGEGSWLTVV.

The chain combines TRBV28 with TRBJ2-7; 9 bases are shared with TRBD2. With V trimmed by 7 bases and J by 0 bases, 4 bases remained unmatched. This CDR3 has 14 residues. Germline loops: CDR1 MDHEN, CDR2 SYDVKM. DNA of the CDR3: TGTGCCAGCACTCTTAGCGGGAGCTCCTACGAGCAGTACTTC. It yields the protein CASTLSGSSYEQYF. Together with reference TRBV28 and TRBJ2-7, the CDR3 gives the full variable domain: DVKVTQSSRYLVKRTGEKVFLECVQDMDHENMFWYRQDPGLGLRLIYFSYDVKMKEKGDIPEGYSVSREKKERFSLILESASTNQTSMYLCASTLSGSSYEQYFGPGTRLTVT.

The rearrangement joins TRBV18 to TRBJ2-5; the match to TRBD1 covers 12 bases. The CDR3 is 16 residues long. With V trimmed by 2 bases and J by 3 bases, 4 bases remained unmatched. CDR1 and CDR2 (germline): KGHSH, LQKENI. As DNA, the CDR3 is TGTGCCAGCTCACCAGCCGGGACAGGGGGCGAAGAGACCCAGTACTTC. Translating it yields CASSPAGTGGEETQYF.

V usage is TRBV7-9 and J usage is TRBJ1-1; TRBD1 might be the D (6 bases). Germline V gene lookup returns CDR1 SEHNR and CDR2 FQNEAQ (reference sequence). This CDR3 is built from 15 residues. Trimming left V 1 base short and J 1 base short, with 10 bases between. The CDR3 DNA follows: TGTGCCAGCAGCTTAGGGCAGGGGAAGAACACTGAAGCTTTCTTT. This codes for CASSLGQGKNTEAFF.

The genes are TRBV28 and TRBJ2-1; D is undetermined. The CDR3 runs to 11 residues. Per the germline V gene, CDR1 is MDHEN and CDR2 is SYDVKM. V was cut by 5 bases and J by 7 bases, with 6 bases left in between. The DNA for the CDR3 is TGTGCCAGCAGTGGTAGAAATGAGCAGTTCTTC. As protein: CASSGRNEQFF. The complete variable domain, with remaining parts taken from reference TRBV28 and TRBJ2-1, reads DVKVTQSSRYLVKRTGEKVFLECVQDMDHENMFWYRQDPGLGLRLIYFSYDVKMKEKGDIPEGYSVSREKKERFSLILESASTNQTSMYLCASSGRNEQFFGPGTRLTVL.

The rearrangement uses TRBV19 and TRBJ1-2; a possible D gene is TRBD1 (5 bases). The CDR3 runs to 13 residues. The V end was cut by 4 bases, the J end by 1 base, with 7 bases between. From germline, CDR1 is LNHDA and CDR2 SQIVND (reference sequence). This chain's CDR3 is CASSTQVNYGYTF. CDR3 bases: TGTGCCAGTAGTACACAGGTTAACTATGGCTACACCTTC.

This chain connects TRBV7-9 to TRBJ1-4; D not resolved. Deletions cut 1 base from V and 8 bases from J, with 14 bases between. This CDR3 is built from 15 residues. Germline loops: CDR1 SEHNR, CDR2 FQNEAQ (reference sequence). CDR3 amino acids: CASSLEGGGSEKLFF. CDR3 DNA: TGTGCCAGCAGCTTAGAAGGCGGTGGATCGGAAAAACTGTTTTTT.

The V and J genes are TRBV28 and TRBJ2-2; 7 bases are shared with TRBD2. The V segment lost 2 bases and the J segment 7 bases; nucleotides outside the gene matches: 10. This CDR3 spans 16 amino acids. Germline V gene lookup returns CDR1 MDHEN and CDR2 SYDVKM. The CDR3 reads CASSLPALTGGGELFF. CDR3 nucleotides: TGTGCCAGCAGTTTACCCGCCCTGACGGGGGGCGGGGAGCTGTTTTTT.

The V gene is TRBV25-1, the J gene TRBJ2-7; possible D gene TRBD1, 8 bases. V lost 5 bases and J lost 9, with 23 bases in between. Germline CDR1 and CDR2: MGHDK and SYGVNS. CDR3 size: 15 residues. The CDR3: CASSPSGGRGPAQYF. The CDR3 region has the DNA TGTGCCAGCAGTCCCTCGGGGGGCAGGGGGCCGGCGCAGTACTTC.

The table lists this clone with a count of one. This chain connects TRBV6-5 to TRBJ1-6; unclear D gene. The CDR3 consists of 15 residues. CDR1 and CDR2 from the germline V gene are MNHEY and SVGAGI. V was shortened by 7 bases and J by 10 bases, with 20 bases between the two germline ends. CDR3 bases: TGTGCCAGCACCATACTGCTAGCAGCGGGGTCACCCCTCCACTTT. This gives the protein CASTILLAAGSPLHF.

The genes are TRBV6-1 and TRBJ2-6; the D is unclear. Per the germline V gene, CDR1 is MNHNS and CDR2 is SASEGT. Trimming removed 0 bases from V and 0 bases from J, with 3 bases in between. This CDR3 contains 15 residues. DNA for the CDR3: TGTGCCAGCAGTGAAGCCAACTCTGGGGCCAACGTCCTGACTTTC. It translates to CASSEANSGANVLTF.